The text below deals with one T cell receptor (beta chain). Its matching antigen is unknown. These data belong to a study of shared clonotypes between healthy human individuals. Once extracted for a subset, genomic DNA was divided evenly among several immunoSEQ plates. Using immunoSEQ multiplex PCR, the repertoire was profiled, and TCRdb retains in-frame clones only, with some absent. The sample contains about 1.5 million clones, 95% to 97% of which appear only once. Overall study findings and caveats: The small donor group covered limited genetic and exposure diversity.

Germline assignment: CDR1 SGHRS and CDR2 YFSETQ. V lost 2 bases to trimming and J lost 0 bases, with 9 bases between them. The CDR3 is 14 amino acids. The TCR sequence derives from a man aged 30 to 39 in good health. The chain joins TRBV5-1 to TRBJ2-7, with D possibly called TRBD1 or TRBD2 (5 bases each). The sample taken for sequencing was naive CD4+ T cells sorted from blood. Subset specified: CD45RA+ positively selected. For the CDR3, the DNA is TGCGCCAGCAGCTTTCGGGACGTCTCCTACGAGCAGTACTTC. It yields the protein CASSFRDVSYEQYF.